This TCR beta chain was documented in a study of T-cell memory formation after mild COVID-19. This clonotype was seen more than once but under ten times. Antigen unknown. General study findings and limits: Clones contracting day 15 to 85 were balanced CD4/CD8; later expanders leaned CD4+.

Trimming removed 1 base from V and 3 bases from J, with 10 bases in between. Germline V lookup: CDR1 MDHEN, CDR2 SYDVKM. The CDR3 is 15 residues long. Using its own MiXCR run on the 5' RACE reads, TCRdb lists one record per CDR3 protein. The sample includes about 360,000 distinct CDR3 sequences, 10% to 15% of them seen just once. The rearrangement uses TRBV28 and TRBJ1-3; D is possibly TRBD1 (5 bases). The material sequenced was PBMCs or a T cell subset sorted from them (not recorded which). This TCR was recovered from a man aged 18 to 35 who had mild COVID-19 (a few samples of this study predate the infection). Cell type and time point are not known. CDR3 in amino acids: CASSLSGTGGNTIYF. CDR3 bases: TGTGCCAGCAGTTTATCAGGGACTGGTGGAAACACCATATATTTT.